This T cell receptor (beta chain) was profiled in a study of blood T cell repertoires in COVID-19. Overall study context: T cells, B-cell-depleted T cells, or PBMCs provided the cDNA or gDNA that served as material.

Generated by immunoSEQ multiplex PCR, the TCRdb table keeps only in-frame clones and is missing some. The sample holds around 260,000 clones, 88% seen once. The CDR3 runs to 15 residues. J lost 3 bases, V lost 1 base, and 3 bases had no gene match. Germline-derived CDR1 and CDR2 are SNHLY and FYNNEI. Specimen: peripheral blood. The origin of this receptor is a human donor in a cohort sampled during active COVID-19. J is TRBJ1-1 and V is TRBV2, with 9 nucleotides matching TRBD1. The CDR3 DNA reads as TGTGCCAGCAGTGAAGACAGGACAGGGGACACTGAAGCTTTCTTT. Translating it yields CASSEDRTGDTEAFF.